The 18 T cell receptor beta chains listed next were all sequenced from one sample in a study of CD8+ T cells in alopecia areata. Following RNA extraction, reverse transcription yielded cDNA that acted as the sequencing template. Sequenced by immunoSEQ multiplex PCR; TCRdb stores in-frame clones only, minus some. Of 70,000 to 95,000 clones in the sample, roughly 47% were seen once. Sequenced material: NKG2D-high CD8+ T cells sorted from blood. The source is a human donor with alopecia areata.

This clone was seen more than once but under ten times. The chain carries TRBV13 and TRBJ2-7, with TRBD1 as a possible D gene (6 bases). CDR1 and CDR2 from the germline V gene are PRHDT and FYEKMQ (reference sequence). The CDR3 has 15 amino acids. V dropped 6 bases and J dropped 2 bases, with 17 bases sitting between them. The CDR3 DNA sequence: TGTGCCAGCAGTTCTGCCCTGGACAGAACCTACGAGCAGTACTTC. Residues: CASSSALDRTYEQYF.

The rearrangement links TRBV2 to TRBJ2-2, with TRBD1 as a possible D gene (6 bases). The CDR3 extends over 12 amino acids. In germline, CDR1 is SNHLY, CDR2 FYNNEI. V lost 10 bases, J lost 2 bases, and 8 bases lay in between. The CDR3 region is CAIRGNTGELFF. The CDR3 DNA reads as TGTGCCATCAGGGGTAACACCGGGGAGCTGTTTTTT.

V is TRBV5-5 and J is TRBJ2-7, with D possibly being TRBD2 (5 bases). The CDR3 spans 12 residues. Trimming removed 2 bases at V and 7 bases at J, with 10 bases between. Germline CDR1 SGHKS, CDR2 YYEKEE (reference sequence). DNA for the CDR3: TGTGCCAGCAGCTTCTCCGGGGAGGAGCAGTACTTC. Protein sequence: CASSFSGEEQYF. The full variable domain, its missing parts supplied by reference TRBV5-5 and TRBJ2-7, is DAGVTQSPTHLIKTRGQQVTLRCSPISGHKSVSWYQQVLGQGPQFIFQYYEKEERGRGNFPDRFSARQFPNYSSELNVNALLLGDSALYLCASSFSGEEQYFGPGTRLTVT.

The chain is built from TRBV6-5 and TRBJ2-5; weak D call: TRBD1 (6 bases). Trimming removed 2 bases from V and 5 bases from J, with 15 bases in between. This CDR3 comprises 15 residues. From germline, CDR1 is MNHEY and CDR2 SVGAGI. Here the CDR3 DNA reads TGTGCCAGCAGTTACGCCGGGACACAGAGGGAGACCCAGTACTTC. This sequence encodes CASSYAGTQRETQYF.

The chain is built from TRBV4-1 and TRBJ1-2; D ambiguous. V gave up 4 bases and J gave up 3 bases, with 12 bases separating them. CDR1 and CDR2 from the germline V gene are MGHRA and YSYEKL. This CDR3 spans 14 amino acids. CDR3 in DNA: TGCGCCAGCAGCCTGAGCAGTTCAGACTATGGCTACACCTTC. Residues: CASSLSSSDYGYTF.

Concerning this clone itself: With a far larger clone one base away, a read error is the likely cause. The V call is TRBV27, the J call TRBJ2-5, with D unresolved. Germline V gene sequence: CDR1 MNHEY, CDR2 SMNVEV (reference sequence). The CDR3 has 10 residues. Trimming took off 6 bases at V and 5 bases at J, with 4 bases between the two ends. Written as DNA, the CDR3 is TGTGCCAGCAGAGAGGAGACCCAGTACTTC. Its protein is CASREETQYF.

The chain recombines TRBV7-2 with TRBJ2-1; 8 nucleotides line up with TRBD2. CDR3 length: 16 amino acids. Germline V gene sequence: CDR1 SGHTA, CDR2 FQGNSA. Losses at the gene ends were 5 bases for V and 0 bases for J; bases not matched to a gene: 6. The CDR3 region is CASSLLAVGSYNEQFF. CDR3 DNA sequence: TGTGCCAGCAGCCTACTAGCGGTTGGCTCCTACAATGAGCAGTTCTTC.

The CDR3, as DNA: TGTGCCTGGAGCCTGGGAACAGGGGGCTTCGGGGAGCTGTTTTTT. It yields the protein CAWSLGTGGFGELFF. The chain joins TRBV30 to TRBJ2-2; TRBD1 aligns across 9 bases. The CDR3 contains 15 residues. Germline CDR1 is GTSNPN and CDR2 is SVGIG (reference sequence). V trimming: 3 bases; J trimming: 7 bases; junction bases outside the gene matches: 9.

This clone was observed a few times. The same CDR3 also results from other DNA sequences found in this sample. This chain joins TRBV29-1 and TRBJ1-1; D gene uncertain. The CDR3 totals 11 residues. Trimming pared 5 bases from V and 1 base from J, leaving 5 bases between. The V gene's germline CDR1 is SQVTM and CDR2 ANQGSEA. In DNA, the CDR3 is TGCAGCGTTATCCGGAACACTGAAGCTTTCTTT. Residues: CSVIRNTEAFF.

In this sample, this clone turned up a few times. V gene TRBV7-9 combines with J gene TRBJ2-6; weak D call: TRBD2 (5 bases). Deletions cut 1 base from V and 0 bases from J, with 10 bases between. The germline gives CDR1 SEHNR, CDR2 FQNEAQ (reference sequence). The CDR3 contains 17 residues. Here the CDR3 reads CASSLGFGDSGANVLTF. The CDR3 DNA is TGTGCCAGCAGCTTAGGTTTCGGGGACTCTGGGGCCAACGTCCTGACTTTC.

The CDR3 loop is CASSLLASYNEQFF. CDR3 sequence (DNA): TGTGCCAGCAGTCTACTAGCGTCCTACAATGAGCAGTTCTTC. The V and J genes are TRBV6-5 and TRBJ2-1; 7 nucleotides align to TRBD2. CDR3 length: 14 residues. V lost 5 bases to trimming and J lost 1 base; unmatched junction nucleotides: 2. Germline-derived CDR1 and CDR2 are MNHEY and SVGAGI.

The chain uses TRBV7-9 and TRBJ2-1; D is tentatively TRBD1 or TRBD2 (6 bases each). The CDR3 is made up of 15 amino acids. CDR1 SEHNR and CDR2 FQNEAQ come from the germline V gene (reference sequence). Trimming took off 5 bases at V and 3 bases at J, with 14 bases between the two ends. The CDR3 DNA is TGTGCCAGCAGCGTCCGGGGGCCTCTCTACAATGAGCAGTTCTTC. Translating it yields CASSVRGPLYNEQFF. The full variable domain, its missing parts supplied by reference TRBV7-9 and TRBJ2-1, is DTGVSQNPRHKITKRGQNVTFRCDPISEHNRLYWYRQTLGQGPEFLTYFQNEAQLEKSRLLSDRFSAERPKGSFSTLEIQRTEQGDSAMYLCASSVRGPLYNEQFFGPGTRLTVL.

This chain links TRBV27 with TRBJ2-7, with TRBD1 matching 7 bases. The CDR3 covers 13 residues. The ends lost 4 bases at V and 8 bases at J; junction bases unmatched: 8. CDR1 and CDR2 from the germline V gene are MNHEY and SMNVEV (reference sequence). Written as DNA, the CDR3 is TGTGCCAGCAGTTCCCCGGACAGGCCACAGCAGTACTTC. Translation gives CASSSPDRPQQYF.

The rearrangement uses TRBV5-1 and TRBJ2-7; 8 bases agree with TRBD2. The junction had 3 bases not matched to a gene; V was cut back by 4 bases and J by 0 bases. The CDR3 is 14 amino acids. Germline CDR1 SGHRS, CDR2 YFSETQ. The CDR3 nucleotides read TGCGCCAGCAGCCACGGACTAGCCTCCTACGAGCAGTACTTC. It encodes CASSHGLASYEQYF.

V and J are TRBV4-2 and TRBJ1-1; maybe TRBD1 (5 bases). There are 13 residues in the CDR3. With 4 bases removed from V and 4 bases from J, the gap between germline ends came to 10 bases. Germline CDR1 and CDR2: LGHNA and YNFKEQ. The CDR3 protein is CASSPVGVTEAFF. The CDR3 bases are TGTGCCAGCAGCCCCGTGGGGGTCACTGAAGCTTTCTTT.

Only a few counts were recorded for this clone. This rearrangement joins TRBV29-1 to TRBJ2-5, with a tentative D call TRBD2 (6 bases). Germline CDR1 and CDR2: SQVTM and ANQGSEA. The CDR3 is made up of 14 amino acids. V lost 3 bases to trimming and J lost 1 base, with 12 bases between them. CDR3 sequence reads: CSVDFSGRQETQYF. The CDR3 DNA reads TGCAGCGTTGATTTTAGCGGACGCCAAGAGACCCAGTACTTC.

This clone has only a few counts. The chain carries TRBV29-1 and TRBJ2-2; 9 bases agree with TRBD1. Per germline, CDR1 SQVTM and CDR2 ANQGSEA. CDR3 length: 15 residues. After removal of 2 bases from V and 5 bases from J, the junction contained 6 bases not matched to a gene. The CDR3 protein is CSVERRDRVTGELFF. CDR3 DNA: TGCAGCGTTGAACGCCGGGACAGGGTAACCGGGGAGCTGTTTTTT.

The CDR3 DNA sequence: TGTGCCAGCAGTTTATCTGAGGGGGAGCTGTTTTTT. Amino acid sequence: CASSLSEGELFF. The chain has TRBV27 and TRBJ2-2; D is undetermined. The CDR3 is 12 amino acids. Germline lookup yields CDR1 MNHEY and CDR2 SMNVEV (reference sequence). With 0 bases removed from V and 8 bases from J, the gap between germline ends came to 4 bases.